This T cell receptor beta chain was recovered during a study of blood T cell repertoires in COVID-19. In the study overall: Some COVID-19 samples were acute and others convalescent; all came from the United States, Italy and Spain. PBMCs, B-cell-depleted T cells, or T cells were the source of the cDNA or gDNA that made up the material.

Original data processing: Counts of nucleated cells, estimated from reference gene primer amplification, were obtained. Repertoires were generated with immunoSEQ multiplex PCR, while TCRdb's copy carries only in-frame clones and drops some. The V and J calls and clone size are taken from that table; D and trimming were inferred from the DNA. The sample has several thousand clones, 80% seen once; the top ten hold approximately 7.3%. V lost 3 bases and J lost 11, with 14 bases in between. The CDR3 totals 13 residues. From germline, CDR1 is KGHSH and CDR2 LQKENI. The chain employs TRBV18 and TRBJ1-5; perhaps TRBD1 as D (5 bases). The source is a man between 65 and 85 years old with active COVID-19. Sequencing input: peripheral blood. The CDR3: CASSPPGGGAQHF. The CDR3 DNA reads as TGTGCCAGCTCACCTCCCGGGGGTGGGGCCCAGCATTTT.